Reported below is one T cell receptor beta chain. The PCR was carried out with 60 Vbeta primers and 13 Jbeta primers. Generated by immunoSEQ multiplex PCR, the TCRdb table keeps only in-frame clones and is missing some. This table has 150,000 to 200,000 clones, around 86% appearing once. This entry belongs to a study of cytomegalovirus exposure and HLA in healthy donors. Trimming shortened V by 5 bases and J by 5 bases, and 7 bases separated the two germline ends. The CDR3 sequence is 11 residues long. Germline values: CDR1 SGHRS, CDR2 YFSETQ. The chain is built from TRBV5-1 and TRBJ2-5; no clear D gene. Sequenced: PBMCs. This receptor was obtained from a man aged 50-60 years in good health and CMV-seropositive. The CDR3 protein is CASRAEETQYF. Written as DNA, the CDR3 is TGCGCCAGCAGGGCGGAGGAGACCCAGTACTTC.